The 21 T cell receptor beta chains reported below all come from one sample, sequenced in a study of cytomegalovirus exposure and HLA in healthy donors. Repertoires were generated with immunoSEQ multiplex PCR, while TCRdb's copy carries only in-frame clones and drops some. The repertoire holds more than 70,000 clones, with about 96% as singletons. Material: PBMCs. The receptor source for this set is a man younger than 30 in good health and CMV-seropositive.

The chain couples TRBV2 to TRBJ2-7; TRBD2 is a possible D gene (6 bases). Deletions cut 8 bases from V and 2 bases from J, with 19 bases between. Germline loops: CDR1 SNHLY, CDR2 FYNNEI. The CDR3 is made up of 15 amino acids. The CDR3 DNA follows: TGTGCCAGCCTCCTCGTCCGGGACTCCGCCTACGAGCAGTACTTC. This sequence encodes CASLLVRDSAYEQYF.

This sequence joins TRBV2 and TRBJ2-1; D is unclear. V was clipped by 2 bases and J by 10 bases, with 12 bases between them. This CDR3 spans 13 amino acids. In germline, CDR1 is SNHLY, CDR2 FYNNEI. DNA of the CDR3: TGTGCCAGCAGTGAAACAACGACCGGGGAGCAGTTCTTC. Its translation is CASSETTTGEQFF.

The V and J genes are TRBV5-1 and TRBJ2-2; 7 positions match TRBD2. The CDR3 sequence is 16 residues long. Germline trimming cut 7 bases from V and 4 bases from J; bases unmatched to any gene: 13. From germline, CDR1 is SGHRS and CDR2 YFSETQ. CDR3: CASVEGGSSITGELFF. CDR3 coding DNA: TGCGCCAGCGTGGAGGGCGGGAGCTCAATCACCGGGGAGCTGTTTTTT. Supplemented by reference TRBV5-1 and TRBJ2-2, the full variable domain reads KAGVTQTPRYLIKTRGQQVTLSCSPISGHRSVSWYQQTPGQGLQFLFEYFSETQRNKGNFPGRFSGRQFSNSRSEMNVSTLELGDSALYLCASVEGGSSITGELFFGEGSRLTVL.

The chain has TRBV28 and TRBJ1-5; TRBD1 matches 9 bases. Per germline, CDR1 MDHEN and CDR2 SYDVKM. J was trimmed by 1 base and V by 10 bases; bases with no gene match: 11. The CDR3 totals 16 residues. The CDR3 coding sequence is TGTGCCACGCGCCTATTCGGACAGGGGAGCAATCAGCCCCAGCATTTT. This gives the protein CATRLFGQGSNQPQHF.

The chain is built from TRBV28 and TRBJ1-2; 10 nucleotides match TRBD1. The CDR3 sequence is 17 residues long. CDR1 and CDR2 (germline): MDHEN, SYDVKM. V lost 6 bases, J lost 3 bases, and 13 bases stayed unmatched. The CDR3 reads CASSAGTGVFVDYGYTF. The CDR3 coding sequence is TGTGCCAGCAGCGCCGGGACAGGGGTCTTCGTCGACTATGGCTACACCTTC.

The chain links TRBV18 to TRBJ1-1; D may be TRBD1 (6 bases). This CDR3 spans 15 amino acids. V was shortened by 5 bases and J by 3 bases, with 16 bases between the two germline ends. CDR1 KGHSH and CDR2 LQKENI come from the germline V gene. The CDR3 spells CASSSFTGFDTEAFF. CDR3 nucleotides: TGTGCCAGCTCATCGTTCACAGGGTTCGACACTGAAGCTTTCTTT. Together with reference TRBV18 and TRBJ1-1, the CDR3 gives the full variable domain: NAGVMQNPRHLVRRRGQEARLRCSPMKGHSHVYWYRQLPEEGLKFMVYLQKENIIDESGMPKERFSAEFPKEGPSILRIQQVVRGDSAAYFCASSSFTGFDTEAFFGQGTRLTVV.

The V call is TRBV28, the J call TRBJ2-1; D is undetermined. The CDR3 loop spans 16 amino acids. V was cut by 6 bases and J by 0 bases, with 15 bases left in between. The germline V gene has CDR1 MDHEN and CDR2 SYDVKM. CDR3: CASSSPASASYNEQFF. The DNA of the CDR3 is TGTGCCAGCAGCTCCCCAGCGAGCGCCTCCTACAATGAGCAGTTCTTC. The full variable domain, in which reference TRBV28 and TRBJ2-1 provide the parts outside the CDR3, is DVKVTQSSRYLVKRTGEKVFLECVQDMDHENMFWYRQDPGLGLRLIYFSYDVKMKEKGDIPEGYSVSREKKERFSLILESASTNQTSMYLCASSSPASASYNEQFFGPGTRLTVL.

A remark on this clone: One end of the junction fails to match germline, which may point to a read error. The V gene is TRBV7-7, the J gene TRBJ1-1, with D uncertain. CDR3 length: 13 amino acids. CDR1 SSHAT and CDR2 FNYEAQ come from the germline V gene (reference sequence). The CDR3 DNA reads TGTGCTAGCAGCCGAACGGGGAGCACTGAAGCTTTCTTT. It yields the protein CASSRTGSTEAFF. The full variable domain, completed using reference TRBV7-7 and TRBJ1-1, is GAGVSQSPRYKVTKRGQDVTLRCDPISSHATLYWYQQALGQGPEFLTYFNYEAQPDKSGLPSDRFSAERPEGSISTLTIQRTEQRDSAMYRCASSRTGSTEAFFGQGTRLTVV.

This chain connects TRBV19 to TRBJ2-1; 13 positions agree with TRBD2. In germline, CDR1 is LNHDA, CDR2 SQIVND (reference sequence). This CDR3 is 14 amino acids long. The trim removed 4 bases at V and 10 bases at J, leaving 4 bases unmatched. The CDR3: CASSTPGLAGEQFF. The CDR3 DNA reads TGTGCCAGTAGTACCCCGGGACTAGCGGGAGAGCAGTTCTTC.

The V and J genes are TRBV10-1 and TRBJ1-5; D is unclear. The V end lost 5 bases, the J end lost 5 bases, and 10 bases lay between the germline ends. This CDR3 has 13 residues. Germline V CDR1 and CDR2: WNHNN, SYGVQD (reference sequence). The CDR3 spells CASSTERDQPQHF. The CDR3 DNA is TGCGCCAGCAGTACTGAACGGGATCAGCCCCAGCATTTT.

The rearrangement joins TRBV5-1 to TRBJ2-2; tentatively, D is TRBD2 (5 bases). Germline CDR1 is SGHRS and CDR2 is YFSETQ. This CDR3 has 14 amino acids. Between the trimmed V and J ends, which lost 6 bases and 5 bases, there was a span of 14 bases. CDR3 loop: CASTRNLATGELFF. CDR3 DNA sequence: TGCGCCAGCACCCGAAATCTAGCTACCGGGGAGCTGTTTTTT.

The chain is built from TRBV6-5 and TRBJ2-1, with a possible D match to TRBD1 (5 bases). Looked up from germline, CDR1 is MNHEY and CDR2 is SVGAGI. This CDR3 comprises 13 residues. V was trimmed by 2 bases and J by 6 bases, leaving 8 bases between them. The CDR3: CASSYTDSNEQFF. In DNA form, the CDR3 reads TGTGCCAGCAGTTACACCGACAGCAATGAGCAGTTCTTC.

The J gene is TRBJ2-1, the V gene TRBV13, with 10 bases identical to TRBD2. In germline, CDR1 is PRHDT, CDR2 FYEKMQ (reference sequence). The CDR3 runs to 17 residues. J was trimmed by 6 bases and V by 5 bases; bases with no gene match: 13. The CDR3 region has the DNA TGTGCCAGCAGCCCAACCCCTAGCGGGAGCCCGGGCAATGAGCAGTTCTTC. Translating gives CASSPTPSGSPGNEQFF.

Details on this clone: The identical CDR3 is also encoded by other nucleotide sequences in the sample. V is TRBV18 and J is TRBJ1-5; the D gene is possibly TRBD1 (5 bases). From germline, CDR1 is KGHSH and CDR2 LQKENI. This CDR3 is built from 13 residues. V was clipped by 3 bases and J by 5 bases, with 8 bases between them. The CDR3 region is CASSPTGDQPQHF. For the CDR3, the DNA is TGTGCCAGCTCACCCACGGGGGATCAGCCCCAGCATTTT.

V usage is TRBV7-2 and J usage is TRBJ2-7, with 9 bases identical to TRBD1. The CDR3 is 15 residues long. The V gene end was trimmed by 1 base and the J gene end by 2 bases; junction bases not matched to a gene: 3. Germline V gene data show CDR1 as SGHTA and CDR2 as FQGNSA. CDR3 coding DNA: TGTGCCAGCAGCTTAGGGGGACAGGGTCCCTACGAGCAGTACTTC. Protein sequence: CASSLGGQGPYEQYF.

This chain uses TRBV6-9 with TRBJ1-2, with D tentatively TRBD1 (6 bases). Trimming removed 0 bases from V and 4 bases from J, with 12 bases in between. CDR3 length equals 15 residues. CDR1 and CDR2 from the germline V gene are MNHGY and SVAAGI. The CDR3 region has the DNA TGTGCCAGCAGTTATTCCCCCACAGGGACCTATGGCTACACCTTC. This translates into CASSYSPTGTYGYTF.

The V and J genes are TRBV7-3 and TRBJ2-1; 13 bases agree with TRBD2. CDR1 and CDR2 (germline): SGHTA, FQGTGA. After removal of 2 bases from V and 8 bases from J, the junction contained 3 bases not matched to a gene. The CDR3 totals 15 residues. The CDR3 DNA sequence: TGTGCCAGCAGCTTAGGACTAGCGGGAGTAGATGAGCAGTTCTTC. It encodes CASSLGLAGVDEQFF.

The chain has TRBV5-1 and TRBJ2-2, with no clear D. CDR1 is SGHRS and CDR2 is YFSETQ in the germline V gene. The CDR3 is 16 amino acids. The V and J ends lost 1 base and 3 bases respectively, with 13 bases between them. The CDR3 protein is CASSLMPGPDTGELFF. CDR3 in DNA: TGCGCCAGCAGCTTGATGCCGGGTCCGGACACCGGGGAGCTGTTTTTT.

Here the CDR3 DNA reads TGTGCCAGCAGTTACGGCACCAGCTCCTACAATGAGCAGTTCTTC. Encoded protein: CASSYGTSSYNEQFF. This rearrangement joins TRBV6-5 to TRBJ2-1; D uncertain. The germline V and J ends were trimmed by 2 bases and 0 bases, with 8 bases remaining between them. CDR1 and CDR2 from the germline V gene are MNHEY and SVGAGI. The CDR3 extends over 15 amino acids.

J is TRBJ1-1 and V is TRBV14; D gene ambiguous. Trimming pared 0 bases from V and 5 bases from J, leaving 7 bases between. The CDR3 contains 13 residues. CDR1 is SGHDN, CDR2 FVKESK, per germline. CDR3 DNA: TGTGCCAGCAGCCAAGATCGGGGAACTGAAGCTTTCTTT. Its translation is CASSQDRGTEAFF.

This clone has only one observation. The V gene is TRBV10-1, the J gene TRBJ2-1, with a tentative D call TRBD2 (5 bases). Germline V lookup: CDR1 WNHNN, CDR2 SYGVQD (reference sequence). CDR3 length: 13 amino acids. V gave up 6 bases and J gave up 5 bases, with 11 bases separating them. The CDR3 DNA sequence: TGCGCCAGCAGCGACGGACTGAACAATGAGCAGTTCTTC. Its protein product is CASSDGLNNEQFF.